The next 27 T cell receptor beta chains were all read from a single sample in a study of T-cell memory formation after mild COVID-19. TCRdb re-called the 5' RACE reads with MiXCR, one entry per CDR3 protein. The table shows about 410,000 distinct CDR3 sequences, with around 17% occurring only once. Specimen: PBMCs or a T cell subset sorted from them (not recorded which). The receptors here all came from a man in his late teens or twenties who had mild COVID-19 (a few samples of this study predate the infection). Cell type and time point are not known.

The chain joins TRBV7-3 to TRBJ2-1; perhaps D is TRBD1 or TRBD2 (5 bases each). V was trimmed by 4 bases and J by 4 bases, leaving 8 bases between them. Germline CDR1 SGHTA, CDR2 FQGTGA. The CDR3 runs to 13 residues. CDR3 DNA sequence: TGTGCCAGCAGCTCGGGACGGTACAATGAGCAGTTCTTC. Its protein product is CASSSGRYNEQFF. Looking up the rest from reference TRBV7-3 and TRBJ2-1 gives the full variable domain: GAGVSQTPSNKVTEKGKYVELRCDPISGHTALYWYRQSLGQGPEFLIYFQGTGAADDSGLPNDRFFAVRPEGSVSTLKIQRTERGDSAVYLCASSSGRYNEQFFGPGTRLTVL.

This clonotype occurred a few times. The genes are TRBV28 and TRBJ2-5; no reliable D call. The germline V gene encodes CDR1 MDHEN and CDR2 SYDVKM. V was cut by 3 bases and J by 4 bases, with 12 bases left in between. The CDR3 runs to 14 residues. The CDR3 DNA reads as TGTGCCAGCAGTTTTAGGCCTATTTCAGAGACCCAGTACTTC. Translation gives CASSFRPISETQYF. Full variable domain (remainder filled in from reference TRBV28 and TRBJ2-5): DVKVTQSSRYLVKRTGEKVFLECVQDMDHENMFWYRQDPGLGLRLIYFSYDVKMKEKGDIPEGYSVSREKKERFSLILESASTNQTSMYLCASSFRPISETQYFGPGTRLLVL.

This chain connects TRBV6-6 to TRBJ1-2, with TRBD1 identical over 8 bases. V was clipped by 5 bases and J by 8 bases; unmatched bases: 7. The CDR3 spans 13 residues. Germline V gene sequence: CDR1 MNHNY, CDR2 SVGAGI (reference sequence). CDR3 sequence (DNA): TGTGCCAGCAGTCCGAATCGACAGGGGGGCTACACCTTC. Translated, it gives CASSPNRQGGYTF.

The chain is built from TRBV18 and TRBJ2-7, with a tentative D call TRBD2 (5 bases). CDR1 and CDR2 (germline): KGHSH, LQKENI. Trimming took off 3 bases at V and 4 bases at J, with 10 bases between the two ends. The CDR3 consists of 13 residues. The DNA for the CDR3 is TGTGCCAGCTCACCGGGAGCAATTTACGAGCAGTACGTC. This gives the protein CASSPGAIYEQYV.

The rearrangement uses TRBV29-1 and TRBJ2-1; a possible D gene is TRBD2 (6 bases). Germline V gene data show CDR1 as SQVTM and CDR2 as ANQGSEA. V was shortened by 7 bases and J by 6 bases, with 25 bases between the two germline ends. The CDR3 covers 16 residues. This CDR3 reads CSAQGGWRLGSNEQFF. The CDR3 DNA sequence: TGCAGCGCCCAGGGAGGTTGGAGACTAGGATCCAATGAGCAGTTCTTC.

This clonotype was recorded once. The chain links TRBV20-1 to TRBJ2-3; D is possibly TRBD2 (6 bases). The ends were cut back, 7 bases at V and 6 bases at J, with 17 bases in the middle. CDR1 is DFQATT, CDR2 SNEGSKA, per germline (reference sequence). CDR3 size: 13 residues. CDR3 region: CSVQIPAGDTQYF. The CDR3 DNA follows: TGCAGTGTTCAGATCCCCGCGGGGGATACGCAGTATTTT.

The chain recombines TRBV5-1 with TRBJ2-3; TRBD2 aligns across 9 bases. The CDR3 length is 16 residues. The germline gives CDR1 SGHRS, CDR2 YFSETQ. The J segment lost 1 base and the V segment lost 4 bases, leaving 7 bases of the junction unmatched. This CDR3 reads CASSRPAGGRTDTQYF. The CDR3 region has the DNA TGCGCCAGCAGCCGCCCAGCGGGGGGCCGCACAGATACGCAGTATTTT.

The chain combines TRBV28 with TRBJ1-5, with 8 bases identical to TRBD1. The CDR3 totals 14 residues. CDR1 MDHEN and CDR2 SYDVKM come from the germline V gene. With 7 bases clipped from V and 9 bases from J, the junction kept 11 bases outside the gene matches. CDR3 amino acids: CASTLLQGARPQHF. The CDR3 DNA is TGTGCCAGCACCCTGCTCCAGGGGGCCCGGCCCCAGCATTTT. The full variable domain, in which reference TRBV28 and TRBJ1-5 provide the parts outside the CDR3, is DVKVTQSSRYLVKRTGEKVFLECVQDMDHENMFWYRQDPGLGLRLIYFSYDVKMKEKGDIPEGYSVSREKKERFSLILESASTNQTSMYLCASTLLQGARPQHFGDGTRLSIL.

This clonotype was counted only a few times. V gene TRBV7-9 combines with J gene TRBJ1-5; the D is unclear. The CDR3 extends over 19 amino acids. The ends were cut back, 5 bases at V and 0 bases at J, with 23 bases in the middle. Per germline, CDR1 SEHNR and CDR2 FQNEAQ (reference sequence). Written as DNA, the CDR3 is TGTGCCAGCAGCCCCCGAGGACGGAAAACTACCCATAGCAATCAGCCCCAGCATTTT. Its protein is CASSPRGRKTTHSNQPQHF.

The V gene is TRBV28, the J gene TRBJ2-7; TRBD1 agrees at 7 bases. CDR1 is MDHEN and CDR2 is SYDVKM in the germline V gene. The CDR3 sequence is 15 residues long. J gave up 2 bases and V 7 bases, and 11 bases lay outside the gene matches. The CDR3 nucleotides read TGTGCCAGCAAACCCGGGGACAGCCGAACCTACGAGCAGTACGTC. This sequence encodes CASKPGDSRTYEQYV.

Many counts were recorded for this clonotype. The chain combines TRBV5-1 with TRBJ2-5; 13 bases fit TRBD2. Germline CDR1 and CDR2: SGHRS and YFSETQ. J lost 1 base, V lost 4 bases, and 4 bases had no gene match. The CDR3 consists of 16 residues. The CDR3: CASSRLAGGLQETQYF. The CDR3 region has the DNA TGCGCCAGCAGCAGACTAGCGGGGGGCCTCCAAGAGACCCAGTACTTC.

J is TRBJ1-2 and V is TRBV29-1, with D unclear. Trimming shortened V by 3 bases and J by 2 bases, and 16 bases separated the two germline ends. CDR3 length: 15 amino acids. CDR1 and CDR2 from the germline V gene are SQVTM and ANQGSEA. The CDR3 reads CSVDRRGGINYGYTF. The CDR3 DNA is TGCAGCGTTGATCGCCGGGGAGGGATCAACTATGGCTACACCTTC.

The CDR3 protein is CASSARLAGANEQFF. CDR3 nucleotide sequence: TGTGCCAGCAGCGCCAGACTAGCGGGGGCTAATGAGCAGTTCTTC. This chain uses TRBV7-2 with TRBJ2-1, with 12 bases fitting TRBD2. CDR1 is SGHTA and CDR2 is FQGNSA in the germline V gene. CDR3 length: 15 amino acids. V trimming: 5 bases; J trimming: 7 bases; junction bases outside the gene matches: 6.

This clonotype was seen only a few times. V usage is TRBV7-2 and J usage is TRBJ1-5; 10 positions agree with TRBD1. Per germline, CDR1 SGHTA and CDR2 FQGNSA. With V trimmed by 5 bases and J by 7 bases, 8 bases remained unmatched. This CDR3 comprises 15 residues. The CDR3 region is CASSGGQGRGQPQHF. The CDR3 region has the DNA TGTGCCAGCAGCGGGGGACAGGGGAGGGGCCAGCCCCAGCATTTT.

This clonotype was counted a few times. The chain uses TRBV3-2 and TRBJ2-1; the table calls TRBD1, which could not be checked here. TRBV3-2 is annotated as a pseudogene. The CDR3 covers 14 residues. The CDR3 nucleotides are TGTGCCAGCAGCGAGGGGGGTAGGGTCAATGAGCAGTTCTTC. Residues: CASSEGGRVNEQFF.

This clonotype was counted at least ten times. The chain couples TRBV20-1 to TRBJ2-3, with 8 bases lining up with TRBD2. The ends lost 6 bases at V and 0 bases at J; junction bases unmatched: 5. Germline CDR1 DFQATT, CDR2 SNEGSKA (reference sequence). The CDR3 has 14 residues. CDR3 DNA sequence: TGCAGTGCCAAGCGGGGGCGGAGCACAGATACGCAGTATTTT. Amino acid sequence: CSAKRGRSTDTQYF.

The chain couples TRBV20-1 to TRBJ2-3; possible D gene TRBD2, 6 bases. Trimming pared 1 base from V and 4 bases from J, leaving 9 bases between. Per germline, CDR1 DFQATT and CDR2 SNEGSKA (reference sequence). The CDR3 has 13 residues. The CDR3 coding sequence is TGCAGTGCTAGAGGGGTAGCGGCAGATACGCAGTATTTT. Amino acid sequence: CSARGVAADTQYF.

This clonotype showed up just a few times. This rearrangement joins TRBV6-5 to TRBJ2-1; TRBD2 matches 9 bases. Germline trimming cut 0 bases from V and 3 bases from J; bases unmatched to any gene: 3. CDR1 is MNHEY and CDR2 is SVGAGI in the germline V gene. This CDR3 has 16 residues. DNA for the CDR3: TGTGCCAGCAGTTACTCGACTAGCGGACTCTACAATGAGCAGTTCTTC. Translation: CASSYSTSGLYNEQFF.

This clonotype has more than one count but fewer than ten. The chain recombines TRBV7-3 with TRBJ2-3; the D is unclear. This CDR3 contains 13 residues. V was clipped by 4 bases and J by 3 bases, with 8 bases between them. Germline-derived CDR1 and CDR2 are SGHTA and FQGTGA. The CDR3 nucleotides are TGTGCCAGCAGCTCCCTGACGACAGATACGCAGTATTTT. Translation: CASSSLTTDTQYF.

This sequence joins TRBV7-8 and TRBJ2-1; 10 positions match TRBD2. With 6 bases clipped from V and 10 bases from J, the junction kept 9 bases outside the gene matches. This CDR3 has 14 residues. Per germline, CDR1 SGHVS and CDR2 FQNEAQ. This CDR3 reads CASRGLAGGQEQFF. Written as DNA, the CDR3 is TGTGCCAGCAGAGGTTTAGCGGGGGGCCAAGAGCAGTTCTTC.

The genes are TRBV20-1 and TRBJ1-2, with no clear D. In germline, CDR1 is DFQATT, CDR2 SNEGSKA (reference sequence). The V and J ends lost 3 bases and 2 bases respectively, with 13 bases between them. The CDR3 sequence is 14 residues long. The CDR3 sequence: CSASSHGGNYGYTF. The CDR3 nucleotides are TGCAGTGCTAGTTCCCACGGAGGGAACTATGGCTACACCTTC.

The chain recombines TRBV20-1 with TRBJ2-3; D assignment may be TRBD1 or TRBD2 (6 bases each). The CDR3 is made up of 16 amino acids. The V end was cut by 0 bases, the J end by 0 bases, with 13 bases between. Germline V gene sequence: CDR1 DFQATT, CDR2 SNEGSKA (reference sequence). DNA of the CDR3: TGCAGTGCTAGAGATTTCCGGGGGCGTAGCACAGATACGCAGTATTTT. Translation: CSARDFRGRSTDTQYF.

This clonotype occurred a few times. The chain is built from TRBV5-1 and TRBJ2-3, with TRBD1 matching 7 bases. Germline V gene lookup returns CDR1 SGHRS and CDR2 YFSETQ. This CDR3 is 14 amino acids long. J lost 4 bases, V lost 3 bases, and 5 bases had no gene match. CDR3 loop: CASSSRTGADTQYF. CDR3 DNA sequence: TGCGCCAGCAGCTCTCGGACAGGTGCAGATACGCAGTATTTT.

This clonotype was counted between two and nine times. The chain employs TRBV7-6 and TRBJ1-6; D gene ambiguous. There are 13 residues in the CDR3. V was clipped by 4 bases and J by 8 bases, with 9 bases between them. In germline, CDR1 is SGHVS, CDR2 FNYEAQ. CDR3: CASSSEVYSPLHF. CDR3 DNA: TGTGCCAGCAGCTCGGAAGTGTATTCACCCCTCCACTTT.

V is TRBV13 and J is TRBJ1-5, with D possibly matching TRBD1 (5 bases). V lost 0 bases and J lost 7, with 13 bases in between. Germline-derived CDR1 and CDR2 are PRHDT and FYEKMQ (reference sequence). The CDR3 has 15 residues. The CDR3 protein is CASSLGGYRNQPQHF. In nucleotides, the CDR3 is TGTGCCAGCAGCTTAGGCGGGTACAGGAACCAGCCCCAGCATTTT.

The V gene is TRBV30, the J gene TRBJ2-6; D is ambiguous. CDR1 and CDR2 from the germline V gene are GTSNPN and SVGIG (reference sequence). The CDR3 consists of 15 residues. Trimming removed 2 bases at V and 0 bases at J, with 8 bases between. This CDR3 is CAWSRFSSGANVLTF. CDR3 in DNA: TGTGCCTGGAGTAGATTCAGCTCTGGGGCCAACGTCCTGACTTTC.

At least ten counts were recorded for this clonotype. The chain combines TRBV5-1 with TRBJ2-4; 12 positions match TRBD2. The CDR3 loop spans 15 amino acids. Germline CDR1 SGHRS, CDR2 YFSETQ. J gave up 7 bases and V 1 base, and 3 bases lay outside the gene matches. The CDR3 DNA follows: TGCGCCAGCAGCTTGCTGGGACTAGCGGGCAACATTCAGTACTTC. Its translation is CASSLLGLAGNIQYF.